This TCR beta chain appears in the sequencing data of a study of response to subunit inactivated influenza vaccine. One entry per CDR3 protein results from TCRdb running MiXCR on the RT-PCR reads. Altogether a few hundred thousand distinct CDR3 sequences are present, over 9% being singletons, with the ten largest covering more than 7%. This clonotype was sampled from a man aged 50 to 59 who received an inactivated influenza vaccine. The specimen comprised non-naive T cells sorted from PBMCs, sampled less than 15 days before vaccination.

CDR3 DNA sequence: TGCGCCAGCAGCTTCCGGACTAGCGGGGGGGCCGATGAGCAGTTCTTC. It encodes CASSFRTSGGADEQFF. V gene TRBV5-1 combines with J gene TRBJ2-1, with 15 nucleotides matching TRBD2. The CDR3 length is 16 residues. Unmatched junction bases numbered 5, after V lost 2 bases and J lost 8 bases. The germline gives CDR1 SGHRS, CDR2 YFSETQ. The complete variable domain, with remaining parts taken from reference TRBV5-1 and TRBJ2-1, reads KAGVTQTPRYLIKTRGQQVTLSCSPISGHRSVSWYQQTPGQGLQFLFEYFSETQRNKGNFPGRFSGRQFSNSRSEMNVSTLELGDSALYLCASSFRTSGGADEQFFGPGTRLTVL.